What follows are 9 T cell receptor beta chains derived from one specimen sequenced in a study of T cells in Graves' hyperthyroidism and ophthalmopathy. TCR beta CDR3 regions were amplified from RNA. TCR CDR3 regions were first amplified by RT-PCR with HTBI primers. One entry per CDR3 protein, called by TCRdb with MiXCR from the multiplex PCR reads. The sample holds 250,000 to 400,000 distinct CDR3 sequences, roughly 15% seen once. Sequenced: blood. All receptors come from a woman aged 40 to 50 with Graves' ophthalmopathy.

This clonotype occurred many times. The rearrangement joins TRBV20-1 to TRBJ2-7; 7 bases line up with TRBD2. The CDR3 sequence is 14 residues long. The trim removed 4 bases at V and 2 bases at J, leaving 8 bases unmatched. CDR1 is DFQATT and CDR2 is SNEGSKA in the germline V gene (reference sequence). The CDR3 nucleotides are TGCAGTGCTAATCGCGGGAGAGAACCCTACGAGCAGTACTTC. Translating it yields CSANRGREPYEQYF.

On this clonotype itself: A much more abundant neighbour one base away suggests this may be a read error. V usage is TRBV3-1 and J usage is TRBJ1-2, with D possibly TRBD1 on 5 matching bases. This CDR3 is 15 amino acids long. Germline-derived CDR1 and CDR2 are LGHDT and YNNKEL (reference sequence). V dropped 4 bases and J dropped 4 bases, with 16 bases sitting between them. This CDR3 reads CASSLDGTGTYGYTF. The CDR3 DNA sequence: TGTGCCAGCAGCCTAGATGGGACTGGAACCTATGGCTACACCTTC.

This clonotype was counted ten times or more. The chain uses TRBV20-1 and TRBJ1-1; D is possibly TRBD1 (6 bases). Trimming removed 3 bases from V and 5 bases from J, with 13 bases in between. The CDR3 totals 13 residues. Germline V gives CDR1 DFQATT, CDR2 SNEGSKA (reference sequence). Here the CDR3 reads CSARRQGLTEAFF. The DNA for the CDR3 is TGCAGTGCTAGGCGGCAGGGGTTGACTGAAGCTTTCTTT.

At least ten counts were recorded for this clonotype. The chain recombines TRBV12-3 or TRBV12-4 with TRBJ1-4, with D possibly matching TRBD1 (5 bases). V dropped 7 bases and J dropped 8 bases, with 14 bases sitting between them. The CDR3 loop spans 13 amino acids. DNA of the CDR3: TGTGCCAGCACCCACCTGGGGGTCGAAAAACTGTTTTTT. This sequence encodes CASTHLGVEKLFF.

This clonotype was counted at least ten times. The V call is TRBV29-1, the J call TRBJ2-5, with D unclear. This CDR3 has 12 residues. Germline V gene lookup returns CDR1 SQVTM and CDR2 ANQGSEA. V was cut by 7 bases and J by 2 bases, with 11 bases left in between. The chain's CDR3 is CSATDGQETQYF. The CDR3 DNA follows: TGCAGCGCGACGGACGGGCAAGAGACCCAGTACTTC.

This clonotype appeared a few times. The V gene is TRBV7-6, the J gene TRBJ2-5; 7 nucleotides match TRBD2. The CDR3 loop spans 15 amino acids. From germline, CDR1 is SGHVS and CDR2 FNYEAQ. With V trimmed by 3 bases and J by 1 base, 5 bases remained unmatched. This chain's CDR3 is CASSFSGTTQETQYF. The CDR3, as DNA: TGTGCCAGCAGCTTTTCAGGGACTACCCAAGAGACCCAGTACTTC. The full variable domain, with the rest looked up from reference TRBV7-6 and TRBJ2-5, is GAGVSQSPRYKVTKRGQDVALRCDPISGHVSLYWYRQALGQGPEFLTYFNYEAQQDKSGLPNDRFSAERPEGSISTLTIQRTEQRDSAMYRCASSFSGTTQETQYFGPGTRLLVL.

The chain uses TRBV7-2 and TRBJ2-2; D is uncertain. This CDR3 has 14 residues. Trimming shortened V by 5 bases and J by 3 bases, and 10 bases separated the two germline ends. Germline V gene lookup returns CDR1 SGHTA and CDR2 FQGNSA. The CDR3 region is CASSPLGHTGELFF. Here the CDR3 DNA reads TGTGCCAGCAGCCCCCTCGGCCACACCGGGGAGCTGTTTTTT.

V is TRBV5-1 and J is TRBJ1-1, with 8 bases that match TRBD1. The CDR3 length is 18 residues. Germline V gene sequence: CDR1 SGHRS, CDR2 YFSETQ. V was clipped by 2 bases and J by 1 base; unmatched bases: 13. CDR3 bases: TGCGCCAGCAGCTTAGGACAGGGAAGAAGCGTGGGGAACACTGAAGCTTTCTTT. Translation gives CASSLGQGRSVGNTEAFF.

There are many counts of this clonotype. J is TRBJ1-1 and V is TRBV2; D is unresolved. CDR1 is SNHLY and CDR2 is FYNNEI in the germline V gene. The CDR3 has 12 residues. V lost 6 bases to trimming and J lost 11 bases, with 16 bases between them. The CDR3 DNA reads as TGTGCCAGCAGCCCCTTGGGAGTCGGCGCTTTCTTT. It translates to CASSPLGVGAFF.